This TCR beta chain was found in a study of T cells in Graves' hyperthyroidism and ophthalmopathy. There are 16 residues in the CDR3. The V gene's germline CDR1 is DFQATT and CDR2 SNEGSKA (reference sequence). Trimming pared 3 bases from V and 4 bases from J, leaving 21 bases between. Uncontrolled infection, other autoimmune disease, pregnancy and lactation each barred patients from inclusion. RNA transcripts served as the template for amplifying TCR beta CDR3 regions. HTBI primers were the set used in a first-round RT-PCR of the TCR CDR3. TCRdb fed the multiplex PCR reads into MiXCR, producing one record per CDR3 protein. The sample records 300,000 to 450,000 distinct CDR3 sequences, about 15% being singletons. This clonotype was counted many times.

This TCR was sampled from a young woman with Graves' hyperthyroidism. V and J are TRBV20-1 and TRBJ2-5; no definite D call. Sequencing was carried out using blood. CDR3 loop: CSASVFGQSQGETQYF. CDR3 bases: TGCAGTGCTAGTGTCTTTGGGCAATCCCAAGGAGAGACCCAGTACTTC.